The clone carrying this TCR beta chain was seen just once. The sample originates from a study of blood T cell repertoires in COVID-19. Study at large: Samples came from the United States, Italy and Spain, spanning acute and convalescent COVID-19.

As handled by the study authors: Estimation of nucleated cell counts was performed using reference gene primer amplification. The data were produced by immunoSEQ multiplex PCR, yet TCRdb's version contains in-frame clones alone and is incomplete. V, J and clone size were drawn from that table, and D and trimming were deduced from the DNA. The table includes 100,000 or so clones, around 81% detected once. This TCR came from an older man with acute or convalescent COVID-19. Specimen: peripheral blood.

Here the CDR3 reads CASSFTVNTEAFF. The CDR3 bases are TGCGCCAGCAGCTTCACAGTGAACACTGAAGCTTTCTTT. This rearrangement joins TRBV5-1 to TRBJ1-1; D unresolved. In germline, CDR1 is SGHRS, CDR2 YFSETQ. This CDR3 region has 13 residues. V was clipped by 2 bases and J by 0 bases, with 5 bases between them.